The 11 T cell receptor beta chains given below trace back to one sample, sequenced in a study of cytomegalovirus exposure and HLA in healthy donors. Primers included in the PCR were 60 Vbeta and 13 Jbeta primers. Measured with immunoSEQ multiplex PCR; TCRdb has only the in-frame clones, and not every one. The sample lists over 150,000 clones, around 80% seen once, with roughly 3.5% in the top ten. Sequenced: PBMCs. These receptors all stem from a woman aged 55-75 years in good health and CMV-seropositive.

The chain is built from TRBV7-9 and TRBJ2-1; D uncertain. Trimming left V 1 base short and J 8 bases short, with 15 bases between. In germline, CDR1 is SEHNR, CDR2 FQNEAQ (reference sequence). The CDR3 has 15 residues. Written as DNA, the CDR3 is TGTGCCAGCAGCTTAGGTACAGTGTTGCTTTATGAGCAGTTCTTC. It yields the protein CASSLGTVLLYEQFF. The complete variable domain, with remaining parts taken from reference TRBV7-9 and TRBJ2-1, reads DTGVSQNPRHKITKRGQNVTFRCDPISEHNRLYWYRQTLGQGPEFLTYFQNEAQLEKSRLLSDRFSAERPKGSFSTLEIQRTEQGDSAMYLCASSLGTVLLYEQFFGPGTRLTVL.

The rearrangement links TRBV5-4 to TRBJ1-1, with 8 nucleotides matching TRBD1. The CDR3 is made up of 15 amino acids. Germline loops: CDR1 SGHNT, CDR2 YYREEE (reference sequence). Unmatched junction bases numbered 11, after V lost 4 bases and J lost 6 bases. CDR3 in DNA: TGTGCCAGCAGCCGGGGCAGGGACAGGAAGGCTGAAGCTTTCTTT. This codes for CASSRGRDRKAEAFF.

The V call is TRBV2, the J call TRBJ2-5; maybe TRBD2 (5 bases). The germline V gene encodes CDR1 SNHLY and CDR2 FYNNEI. The CDR3 is 16 amino acids. V shed 7 bases and J shed 3 bases, with 21 bases lying between them. CDR3 loop: CASIPRTDYRKETQYF. Written as DNA, the CDR3 is TGTGCCAGCATTCCGAGGACTGACTACCGTAAAGAGACCCAGTACTTC.

The V gene is TRBV5-1, the J gene TRBJ1-4; possible D gene TRBD1, 5 bases. V was trimmed by 2 bases and J by 0 bases, leaving 17 bases between them. Germline V gene sequence: CDR1 SGHRS, CDR2 YFSETQ. The CDR3 contains 18 residues. CDR3 sequence: CASSLRTPFSATNEKLFF. CDR3 nucleotides: TGCGCCAGCAGCTTAAGGACACCCTTCTCTGCAACTAATGAAAAACTGTTTTTT.

The V and J genes are TRBV14 and TRBJ2-1, with D possibly TRBD1 on 5 matching bases. Trimming stripped 1 base from V and 9 bases from J, with 10 bases between. The CDR3 sequence is 13 residues long. Per germline, CDR1 SGHDN and CDR2 FVKESK. CDR3: CASSQVLGVEQFF. CDR3 DNA sequence: TGTGCCAGCAGCCAAGTTCTAGGGGTTGAGCAGTTCTTC.

The chain uses TRBV7-3 and TRBJ2-1, with D perhaps TRBD1 (6 bases). Trimming left V 5 bases short and J 6 bases short, with 14 bases between. The CDR3 is 14 amino acids. Germline values: CDR1 SGHTA, CDR2 FQGTGA. The CDR3 DNA follows: TGTGCCAGCAGCCCGTCCCGGGACACCAATGAGCAGTTCTTC. As protein: CASSPSRDTNEQFF.

The sample holds one count of this clone. The chain carries TRBV7-7 and TRBJ2-3, with 8 bases fitting TRBD1. Germline V gene data show CDR1 as SSHAT and CDR2 as FNYEAQ (reference sequence). The V and J ends lost 4 bases and 0 bases, in that order; junction bases with no gene match: 3. The CDR3 loop spans 15 amino acids. CDR3: CASSSNRGSTDTQYF. The CDR3 bases are TGTGCCAGCAGCTCAAACAGGGGGAGCACAGATACGCAGTATTTT.

The chain employs TRBV18 and TRBJ1-4; D is uncertain. V gave up 3 bases and J gave up 3 bases, with 11 bases separating them. CDR1 is KGHSH and CDR2 is LQKENI in the germline V gene. The CDR3 covers 15 residues. The CDR3 spells CASSPLAQSNEKLFF. The DNA of the CDR3 is TGTGCCAGCTCACCCCTAGCGCAGTCTAATGAAAAACTGTTTTTT. Looking up the rest from reference TRBV18 and TRBJ1-4 gives the full variable domain: NAGVMQNPRHLVRRRGQEARLRCSPMKGHSHVYWYRQLPEEGLKFMVYLQKENIIDESGMPKERFSAEFPKEGPSILRIQQVVRGDSAAYFCASSPLAQSNEKLFFGSGTQLSVL.

As concerns this clone: An end of the junction differs from the germline gene, which may be a read error. CDR3 residues: CASSLGLAGVNEQFF. CDR3 bases: TGTGCTAGCAGCTTAGGACTAGCGGGAGTTAATGAGCAGTTCTTC. The gene calls are TRBV7-7 and TRBJ2-1; 13 nucleotides line up with TRBD2. The CDR3 is 15 amino acids. Per germline, CDR1 SSHAT and CDR2 FNYEAQ (reference sequence).

This chain connects TRBV5-1 to TRBJ1-5; D gene uncertain. V lost 2 bases and J lost 5, with 17 bases in between. Germline values: CDR1 SGHRS, CDR2 YFSETQ. This CDR3 is built from 16 residues. CDR3 nucleotides: TGCGCCAGCAGCTTAACACGCAAGCGATCGGATCAGCCCCAGCATTTT. Translated: CASSLTRKRSDQPQHF.

The rearrangement uses TRBV27 and TRBJ1-5; D is uncertain. Germline CDR1 and CDR2: MNHEY and SMNVEV (reference sequence). The germline V and J ends were trimmed by 6 bases and 7 bases, with 19 bases remaining between them. The CDR3 loop spans 15 amino acids. The CDR3 sequence: CASRPLADSGQPQHF. The CDR3 DNA reads TGTGCCAGCAGACCCTTGGCGGATAGCGGACAGCCCCAGCATTTT.